The 20 T cell receptor beta chains listed next were all sequenced from one sample in a study of blood T cell repertoires in COVID-19. TCRdb's table, derived via immunoSEQ multiplex PCR, lists solely in-frame clones and lacks some. Altogether 30,000 to 50,000 clones are present, about 85% being singletons, with the ten largest covering about 4%. Sequencing input: peripheral blood. The receptors shown here come from a man between 60 and 70 years old with acute or convalescent COVID-19.

The chain recombines TRBV2 with TRBJ2-5, with D perhaps TRBD2 (5 bases). Germline values: CDR1 SNHLY, CDR2 FYNNEI. There are 14 residues in the CDR3. Trimming removed 4 bases at V and 2 bases at J, with 11 bases between. CDR3 in DNA: TGTGCCAGCAGTGTAATGGGGAGTCAAGAGACCCAGTACTTC. This sequence encodes CASSVMGSQETQYF.

The chain links TRBV18 to TRBJ2-7; 7 bases match TRBD1. The CDR3 sequence is 14 residues long. Trimming cost V 3 bases and J 6 bases; bases outside gene matches: 8. Germline V gene sequence: CDR1 KGHSH, CDR2 LQKENI. The CDR3, as DNA: TGTGCCAGCTCACCCACGGGGAAGGGGGCCGAGCAGTACTTC. Translation: CASSPTGKGAEQYF.

The V call is TRBV5-6, the J call TRBJ2-7; TRBD2 matches at 11 bases. The J segment lost 2 bases and the V segment lost 4 bases, leaving 11 bases of the junction unmatched. Germline CDR1 and CDR2: SGHDT and YYEEEE. There are 17 residues in the CDR3. CDR3 sequence: CASSLFQLLAGAYEQYF. The CDR3 DNA reads as TGTGCCAGCAGCCTCTTTCAGCTACTAGCGGGAGCCTACGAGCAGTACTTC.

This clone was picked up one time. Written as DNA, the CDR3 is TGTGCCAGCAGCTATCTAGGAGCAGATACGCAGTATTTT. It yields the protein CASSYLGADTQYF. The chain carries TRBV3-1 (or the pseudogene TRBV3-2) and TRBJ2-3; no definite D call. This CDR3 has 13 residues. The V end lost 5 bases, the J end lost 4 bases, and 10 bases lay between the germline ends. In germline, CDR1 is LGHDT, CDR2 YNNKEL (reference sequence).

The V gene is TRBV3-1 (or the pseudogene TRBV3-2), the J gene TRBJ1-6; 8 positions match TRBD1. In germline, CDR1 is LGHDT, CDR2 YNNKEL (reference sequence). CDR3 length: 16 amino acids. V lost 4 bases, J lost 4 bases, and 6 bases stayed unmatched. The CDR3 reads CASSLGDRSYNSPLHF. In nucleotides, the CDR3 is TGTGCCAGCAGCCTGGGGGACAGGTCTTATAATTCACCCCTCCACTTT.

The gene calls are TRBV7-3 and TRBJ1-1; no clear D. CDR1 and CDR2 from the germline V gene are SGHTA and FQGTGA. This CDR3 has 13 amino acids. V was clipped by 2 bases and J by 1 base, with 5 bases between them. CDR3 coding DNA: TGTGCCAGCAGCTTAGGCAGGAACACTGAAGCTTTCTTT. It specifies CASSLGRNTEAFF.

This sequence joins TRBV30 and TRBJ1-2; 10 bases are shared with TRBD1. Trimming removed 0 bases from V and 8 bases from J; junction bases left unmatched: 6. Germline CDR1 GTSNPN, CDR2 SVGIG (reference sequence). The CDR3 is made up of 14 amino acids. CDR3 coding DNA: TGTGCCTGGAGTGTTGGGACAGGGGTTCCCGGCTACACCTTC. The encoded protein is CAWSVGTGVPGYTF.

The chain combines TRBV4-3 with TRBJ2-7; a weak D match, TRBD1 (6 bases). CDR3 length: 15 residues. The V gene lost 4 bases and the J gene lost 3 bases, with 16 bases spanning the gap. The germline V gene has CDR1 LGHNA and CDR2 YSLEER. CDR3 in amino acids: CASSRSAQGGYEQYF. CDR3 sequence (DNA): TGCGCCAGCAGCCGAAGCGCACAGGGCGGCTACGAGCAGTACTTC.

The chain combines TRBV4-2 with TRBJ1-6, with 8 nucleotides matching TRBD1. The germline V gene has CDR1 LGHNA and CDR2 YNFKEQ. V lost 4 bases, J lost 9 bases, and 11 bases stayed unmatched. The CDR3 loop spans 16 amino acids. CDR3 sequence reads: CASSRGPGQGTSPLHF. The CDR3 region has the DNA TGTGCCAGCAGCCGCGGACCTGGACAGGGTACTTCACCCCTCCACTTT.

This clone came up once. The chain joins TRBV7-2 to TRBJ2-7; 10 bases align to TRBD2. The CDR3 totals 15 residues. Germline-derived CDR1 and CDR2 are SGHTA and FQGNSA. V shed 5 bases and J 1 base; nucleotides not matched to a gene: 5. CDR3: CASSTLAGESYEQYF. The CDR3 region has the DNA TGTGCCAGCAGCACCCTAGCGGGGGAGTCCTACGAGCAGTACTTC.

This clone appeared a few times. The rearrangement joins TRBV5-1 to TRBJ2-1; D may be TRBD1 (6 bases). This CDR3 spans 14 amino acids. Germline V gene sequence: CDR1 SGHRS, CDR2 YFSETQ. V was trimmed by 3 bases and J by 7 bases, leaving 14 bases between them. Here the CDR3 DNA reads TGCGCCAGCAGCTCACAGGGTATTTGGAATGAGCAGTTCTTC. Protein: CASSSQGIWNEQFF.

The chain is built from TRBV6-6 and TRBJ1-4, with D possibly TRBD1 on 6 matching bases. Germline loops: CDR1 MNHNY, CDR2 SVGAGI (reference sequence). The CDR3 is 13 residues long. V was pared by 7 bases and J by 7 bases, with 13 bases between. The CDR3 sequence: CASKNRVSEKLFF. CDR3 bases: TGTGCCAGCAAAAACAGGGTTTCTGAAAAACTGTTTTTT.

This rearrangement joins TRBV18 to TRBJ2-1, with D hard to call. Looked up from germline, CDR1 is KGHSH and CDR2 is LQKENI. V was clipped by 2 bases and J by 0 bases, with 8 bases between them. The CDR3 covers 15 residues. For the CDR3, the DNA is TGTGCCAGCTCACCAGAGATCGGCTCCTACAATGAGCAGTTCTTC. It specifies CASSPEIGSYNEQFF. Based on the CDR3 plus reference TRBV18 and TRBJ2-1, the full variable domain is NAGVMQNPRHLVRRRGQEARLRCSPMKGHSHVYWYRQLPEEGLKFMVYLQKENIIDESGMPKERFSAEFPKEGPSILRIQQVVRGDSAAYFCASSPEIGSYNEQFFGPGTRLTVL.

The chain employs TRBV7-8 and TRBJ2-3; 8 nucleotides line up with TRBD2. The CDR3 has 21 residues. Germline V CDR1 and CDR2: SGHVS, FQNEAQ. The junction had 20 bases not matched to a gene; V was cut back by 3 bases and J by 0 bases. CDR3 DNA sequence: TGTGCCAGCAGCTTGTTCGCAGTGAGCGGACTAGCCCAGGGGAGCACAGATACGCAGTATTTT. Its protein is CASSLFAVSGLAQGSTDTQYF.

J is TRBJ2-5 and V is TRBV11-3; D is ambiguous. Germline V gene data show CDR1 as SGHNT and CDR2 as YENEEA. The CDR3 runs to 13 residues. The ends were cut back, 4 bases at V and 5 bases at J, with 11 bases in the middle. CDR3 sequence (DNA): TGTGCCAGCAGCTCACAACCTCAGGAGACCCAGTACTTC. Translating it yields CASSSQPQETQYF.

The J gene is TRBJ1-5, the V gene TRBV18; D possibly corresponds to TRBD1 (6 bases). The V gene's germline CDR1 is KGHSH and CDR2 LQKENI. V was clipped by 2 bases and J by 0 bases, with 8 bases between them. The CDR3 spans 15 residues. CDR3: CASSPSTGSNQPQHF. The CDR3 DNA follows: TGTGCCAGCTCACCATCGACAGGTAGCAATCAGCCCCAGCATTTT.

As for this clone: Other DNA sequences within the sample encode an identical CDR3. The rearrangement uses TRBV15 and TRBJ2-1, with 8 bases fitting TRBD1. V was clipped by 1 base and J by 7 bases; unmatched bases: 0. Germline V gene lookup returns CDR1 LNHNV and CDR2 YYDKDF (reference sequence). The CDR3 is 13 residues long. CDR3 amino acids: CATSRGQGNEQFF. The CDR3 DNA sequence: TGTGCCACCAGCAGAGGACAGGGGAATGAGCAGTTCTTC.

The chain couples TRBV6-5 to TRBJ2-1, with D perhaps TRBD2 (5 bases). Deletions cut 4 bases from V and 8 bases from J, with 9 bases between. Germline V gene data show CDR1 as MNHEY and CDR2 as SVGAGI. CDR3 length: 12 residues. For the CDR3, the DNA is TGTGCCAGCAGTTCCCTCGGGGATGAGCAGTTCTTC. Encoded protein: CASSSLGDEQFF.

The rearrangement links TRBV5-1 to TRBJ2-1; maybe TRBD1 (6 bases). Germline V CDR1 and CDR2: SGHRS, YFSETQ. The CDR3 has 16 amino acids. V lost 3 bases, J lost 0 bases, and 13 bases lay in between. CDR3 bases: TGCGCCAGCAGCTCCCGGCAGGGGAGCTCCTACAATGAGCAGTTCTTC. Translation gives CASSSRQGSSYNEQFF.

This clone was detected only a few times. This chain connects TRBV28 to TRBJ2-7; 7 bases map to TRBD1. The ends lost 5 bases at V and 2 bases at J; junction bases unmatched: 6. The CDR3 spans 14 residues. Germline CDR1 and CDR2: MDHEN and SYDVKM. The CDR3 coding sequence is TGTGCCAGCAGTATCTCACAGGGGCCCTACGAGCAGTACTTC. Residues: CASSISQGPYEQYF. The entire variable domain, with the rest obtained from reference TRBV28 and TRBJ2-7, is as follows: DVKVTQSSRYLVKRTGEKVFLECVQDMDHENMFWYRQDPGLGLRLIYFSYDVKMKEKGDIPEGYSVSREKKERFSLILESASTNQTSMYLCASSISQGPYEQYFGPGTRLTVT.